Listed below are T cell receptor beta chains from one sample, sequenced in a study of cytomegalovirus exposure and HLA in healthy donors. Using immunoSEQ multiplex PCR, the repertoire was profiled, and TCRdb retains in-frame clones only, with some absent. The table has 110,000 to 150,000 clones, roughly 78% seen once. The sequenced sample was PBMCs. These receptors all stem from a female donor in good health and CMV-seronegative. CDR3s include the opening cysteine and the closing phenylalanine or tryptophan. The D gene is left open where the match is weak.

CDR3aa: CASSSPSVSSYEQYF
j_gene: TRBJ2-7
d_gene: -
v_gene: TRBV27

CDR3aa: CATKLLDYGYTF
j_gene: TRBJ1-2
d_gene: -
v_gene: TRBV2

CDR3aa: CASSDNTPSSYSNQPQHF
j_gene: TRBJ1-5
d_gene: -
v_gene: TRBV6-1

CDR3aa: CASSSQGGTGSSYNEQFF
j_gene: TRBJ2-1
d_gene: TRBD1
v_gene: TRBV7-2

CDR3aa: CASIPDSSYEQYF
j_gene: TRBJ2-7
d_gene: -
v_gene: TRBV2

CDR3aa: CASSEQGFEAFF
j_gene: TRBJ1-1
d_gene: -
v_gene: TRBV2

CDR3aa: CAWSETENIQYF
j_gene: TRBJ2-4
d_gene: -
v_gene: TRBV30

CDR3aa: CASSDGGGRGRSSYEQYF
j_gene: TRBJ2-7
d_gene: -
v_gene: TRBV6-1

CDR3aa: CASSWKQGGEAFF
j_gene: TRBJ1-1
d_gene: -
v_gene: TRBV27

CDR3aa: CASSQGVRDSYNEQFF
j_gene: TRBJ2-1
d_gene: -
v_gene: TRBV4-3

CDR3aa: CASGIQGVDTQYF
j_gene: TRBJ2-3
d_gene: TRBD1
v_gene: TRBV19

CDR3aa: CSVSTSFTDTQYF
j_gene: TRBJ2-3
d_gene: -
v_gene: TRBV29-1

CDR3aa: CASSLVGGPTYNEQFF
j_gene: TRBJ2-1
d_gene: -
v_gene: TRBV27

CDR3aa: CASSPRTLGTSGRGDEQYF
j_gene: TRBJ2-7
d_gene: TRBD2
v_gene: TRBV18

CDR3aa: CASSPDTGGSGNTIYF
j_gene: TRBJ1-3
d_gene: TRBD1
v_gene: TRBV18

CDR3aa: CASSFGGFGYTF
j_gene: TRBJ1-2
d_gene: -
v_gene: TRBV28

CDR3aa: CAWNLGTGKIF
j_gene: TRBJ1-6
d_gene: TRBD1
v_gene: TRBV30

CDR3aa: CASTPPGASDTQYF
j_gene: TRBJ2-3
d_gene: -
v_gene: TRBV27

CDR3aa: CASSLWDRQGEQYF
j_gene: TRBJ2-7
d_gene: TRBD1
v_gene: TRBV28

CDR3aa: CASSFGGRTGELFF
j_gene: TRBJ2-2
d_gene: -
v_gene: TRBV7-2

CDR3aa: CASSRTITSGSYEQYF
j_gene: -
d_gene: TRBD2
v_gene: TRBV5-1

CDR3aa: CASSSGGQEAEAFF
j_gene: TRBJ1-1
d_gene: -
v_gene: TRBV5-1

CDR3aa: CASSVRGGGNQPQHF
j_gene: TRBJ1-5
d_gene: -
v_gene: TRBV6-1

CDR3aa: CSVAVVGSSYEQYF
j_gene: TRBJ2-7
d_gene: -
v_gene: TRBV29-1

CDR3aa: CATSVRLAGGRELFF
j_gene: TRBJ2-2
d_gene: TRBD2
v_gene: TRBV15

CDR3aa: CASSLDRGSGANVLTF
j_gene: TRBJ2-6
d_gene: -
v_gene: TRBV7-2

CDR3aa: CASSVGVISTEAFF
j_gene: TRBJ1-1
d_gene: -
v_gene: TRBV6-1

CDR3aa: CASSPVGRGETQYF
j_gene: TRBJ2-5
d_gene: -
v_gene: TRBV11-1